A few counts support the clone carrying this T cell receptor (beta chain). Its cognate antigen is unknown. From RNA transcripts, TCR beta CDR3 regions were amplified. Using the HTBI primer set, a first-round RT-PCR was run on the TCR CDR3. MiXCR, run by TCRdb on the multiplex PCR reads, gives a single entry per CDR3 protein. The data hold some 740,000 distinct CDR3 sequences, with about 15% observed a single time. This sample was taken from a study of T cells in Graves' hyperthyroidism and ophthalmopathy. Notes on the study in general: Prediction of ophthalmopathy progression came a median 6.5 months pre-onset. Most expanded thyroid clonotypes above 0.001 also appeared in blood.

The sequence came from a woman between 18 and 29 years old with Graves' hyperthyroidism. Material for sequencing was blood.

As DNA, the CDR3 is TGTGCCAGCAGCGTAGGGGGGAGGGAATACAATGAGCAGTTCTTC. Amino acids: CASSVGGREYNEQFF. J is TRBJ2-1 and V is TRBV9; 7 bases agree with TRBD2. V trimming: 0 bases; J trimming: 4 bases; junction bases outside the gene matches: 4. The CDR3 runs 15 residues. Germline CDR1 SGDLS, CDR2 YYNGEE.